Reported below is one TCR beta chain. Its target is not known. This record comes from a study of T cell repertoires in cytomegalovirus infection. Study-wide background: It was recently identified HLA-C-restricted and well-studied HLA-B-restricted CMV epitopes that the study used. Carrying CMV and the relevant HLA type showed in public TCR beta signatures. Study observations and caveats: Ex vivo, HLA-C-restricted CMV-specific TCR beta clonotypes prevailed over the rest of the response.

One entry per CDR3 protein, called by TCRdb with MiXCR from the reads. The sample has about 900,000 distinct CDR3 sequences, less than 40% seen once; the top ten hold more than 12%. J lost 6 bases, V lost 8 bases, and 4 bases had no gene match. Germline CDR1 and CDR2: MGHDK and SYGVNS. This CDR3 has 12 residues. This specimen consisted of cultured CD8+ T cells from PBMCs, obtained from culture after CMV antigen stimulation. This chain uses TRBV25-1 with TRBJ1-1; 9 nucleotides agree with TRBD1. This sequence originates from a human donor in good health (CMV status not recorded). Some clones in this sample may be carry-over from other donors' samples. CDR3 sequence (DNA): TGTGCCAGCCAGGACAGGGGCGCTGAAGCTTTCTTT. As protein: CASQDRGAEAFF.